This T cell receptor (beta chain) stems from a study of shared clonotypes between healthy human individuals. Sequencing was performed with immunoSEQ multiplex PCR; in TCRdb, only in-frame clones are kept and a portion is missing. The repertoire holds about 2.1 million clones, approximately 94% seen once, with under 2% in the top ten. In the naive CD8 group, cells lacked CD45RO and were positively selected for CCR7, so terminally differentiated effector memory CD45RA+ cells were left out. The CDR3 has 16 amino acids. Unmatched junction bases numbered 7, after V lost 5 bases and J lost 4 bases. Germline loops: CDR1 SNHLY, CDR2 FYNNEI.

The sequence was collected from a man aged 18-30 years in good health. Some clones in this sample may be carry-over from other donors' samples. Sequencing was carried out using naive CD8+ T cells from PBMCs. V usage is TRBV2 and J usage is TRBJ2-1; TRBD1 matches 11 bases. The CDR3 bases are TGTGCCAGCAGTCGGACAGGGGGCTCCCCTTACAATGAGCAGTTCTTC. As protein: CASSRTGGSPYNEQFF.